Listed here are 26 T cell receptor beta chains from one sample, sequenced in a study of cytomegalovirus exposure and HLA in healthy donors. The assay was immunoSEQ multiplex PCR, and TCRdb's table has in-frame clones only and misses some. Here the sample spans 150,000 to 200,000 clones, around 96% being singletons. The source material was PBMCs. These receptors came from a woman aged 18-29 years in good health and CMV-seronegative.

The chain joins TRBV19 to TRBJ1-5; no definite D call. The V and J ends lost 3 bases and 6 bases respectively, with 12 bases between them. This CDR3 has 14 residues. The germline V gene encodes CDR1 LNHDA and CDR2 SQIVND (reference sequence). CDR3 bases: TGTGCCAGTAGTATCCGGGGATTCGGTCAGCCCCAGCATTTT. Its protein is CASSIRGFGQPQHF.

The chain employs TRBV25-1 and TRBJ2-7; TRBD2 agrees at 14 bases. The V gene end was trimmed by 4 bases and the J gene end by 3 bases; junction bases not matched to a gene: 5. This CDR3 is built from 16 residues. Germline assignment: CDR1 MGHDK and CDR2 SYGVNS. The CDR3 is CASSGPGTSGGYEQYF. CDR3 coding DNA: TGTGCCAGCAGTGGCCCCGGGACTAGCGGGGGCTACGAGCAGTACTTC.

The chain links TRBV7-8 to TRBJ2-7; no reliable D call. Trimming stripped 1 base from V and 3 bases from J, with 16 bases between. The CDR3 contains 16 residues. In germline, CDR1 is SGHVS, CDR2 FQNEAQ. The CDR3 loop reads CASSLVSRSSFYEQYF. CDR3 in DNA: TGTGCCAGCAGCTTAGTTAGTAGGAGCTCTTTCTACGAGCAGTACTTC.

The chain has TRBV6-4 and TRBJ1-2; 9 positions match TRBD1. CDR3 length equals 15 residues. Trimming cost V 3 bases and J 0 bases; bases outside gene matches: 2. Per the germline V gene, CDR1 is MRHNA and CDR2 is SNTAGT. The CDR3 DNA reads TGTGCCAGCAGTGAACAGGGGGCCTCTAACTATGGCTACACCTTC. This encodes CASSEQGASNYGYTF.

The CDR3 region is CASSRVLGHGGNTIYF. CDR3 nucleotides: TGTGCCAGCAGCCGAGTCCTGGGGCATGGTGGAAACACCATATATTTT. This chain links TRBV14 with TRBJ1-3, with D possibly being TRBD1 (5 bases). CDR1 is SGHDN and CDR2 is FVKESK in the germline V gene. The CDR3 has 16 residues. V was pared by 4 bases and J by 3 bases, with 16 bases between.

V and J are TRBV5-4 and TRBJ1-1; weak D call: TRBD1 (6 bases). Germline V CDR1 and CDR2: SGHNT, YYREEE (reference sequence). V was pared by 7 bases and J by 1 base, with 20 bases between. There are 16 residues in the CDR3. The CDR3 sequence: CASRPQGGGENTEAFF. CDR3 sequence (DNA): TGTGCCAGCCGCCCCCAAGGGGGGGGTGAGAACACTGAAGCTTTCTTT.

The chain links TRBV7-2 to TRBJ2-7, with a weak D call TRBD2 (5 bases). The CDR3 loop spans 13 amino acids. V was cut by 6 bases and J by 2 bases, with 11 bases left in between. Germline V gene sequence: CDR1 SGHTA, CDR2 FQGNSA. The CDR3 region has the DNA TGTGCCAGCAGGCCGACCGGGACCTACGAGCAGTACTTC. Protein sequence: CASRPTGTYEQYF.

This chain connects TRBV4-1 to TRBJ2-6; no reliable D call. Looked up from germline, CDR1 is MGHRA and CDR2 is YSYEKL. CDR3 size: 15 residues. Deletions cut 1 base from V and 0 bases from J, with 4 bases between. The CDR3 here is CASSQAISGANVLTF. As DNA, the CDR3 is TGCGCCAGCAGCCAAGCCATCTCTGGGGCCAACGTCCTGACTTTC.

V and J are TRBV19 and TRBJ2-2; 8 positions agree with TRBD2. CDR1 and CDR2 from the germline V gene are LNHDA and SQIVND (reference sequence). V lost 4 bases and J lost 4; bases outside the gene matches: 2. This CDR3 is 14 amino acids long. CDR3 sequence: CASSTRGGTGELFF. The CDR3 DNA follows: TGTGCCAGTAGTACCCGGGGGGGCACCGGGGAGCTGTTTTTT. The whole variable domain, remainder taken from reference TRBV19 and TRBJ2-2, is DGGITQSPKYLFRKEGQNVTLSCEQNLNHDAMYWYRQDPGQGLRLIYYSQIVNDFQKGDIAEGYSVSREKKESFPLTVTSAQKNPTAFYLCASSTRGGTGELFFGEGSRLTVL.

The chain is built from TRBV7-9 and TRBJ2-7; 11 positions agree with TRBD2. Germline V lookup: CDR1 SEHNR, CDR2 FQNEAQ (reference sequence). The CDR3 sequence is 17 residues long. V shed 1 base, J shed 1 base, and the junction held 6 bases outside the gene matches. CDR3 nucleotide sequence: TGTGCCAGCAGCTTAGTTGCTAGCGGGGGGAGGTCCTACGAGCAGTACTTC. It codes for CASSLVASGGRSYEQYF.

In nucleotides, the CDR3 is TGTGCCAGCAGCCTAAATCCCCTACAGGGGTTTACTAATGAAAAACTGTTTTTT. Protein sequence: CASSLNPLQGFTNEKLFF. V and J are TRBV7-6 and TRBJ1-4, with 7 bases that match TRBD1. V lost 5 bases, J lost 2 bases, and 14 bases stayed unmatched. Germline values: CDR1 SGHVS, CDR2 FNYEAQ. The CDR3 loop spans 18 amino acids.

This rearrangement joins TRBV30 to TRBJ1-1; TRBD1 is a possible D gene (6 bases). This CDR3 has 13 residues. The germline CDR1 and CDR2 sequences are GTSNPN and SVGIG (reference sequence). V lost 4 bases and J lost 1, with 10 bases in between. The CDR3: CAWTRTANTEAFF. As DNA, the CDR3 is TGTGCCTGGACCAGGACAGCGAACACTGAAGCTTTCTTT. The complete variable domain, with remaining parts taken from reference TRBV30 and TRBJ1-1, reads SQTIHQWPATLVQPVGSPLSLECTVEGTSNPNLYWYRQAAGRGLQLLFYSVGIGQISSEVPQNLSASRPQDRQFILSSKKLLLSDSGFYLCAWTRTANTEAFFGQGTRLTVV.

This clone was picked up one time. CDR3 DNA sequence: TGTGCCAGCAGCGACAGGGGTTGGATAAGCAATCAGCCCCAGCATTTT. Residues: CASSDRGWISNQPQHF. This rearrangement joins TRBV7-6 to TRBJ1-5; 8 nucleotides line up with TRBD1. This CDR3 is 16 amino acids long. Germline CDR1 reads SGHVS; CDR2 reads FNYEAQ. The ends lost 5 bases at V and 1 base at J; junction bases unmatched: 7.

This clone has only one observation. The chain couples TRBV11-2 to TRBJ2-5; 11 bases agree with TRBD1. CDR1 and CDR2 (germline): SGHAT, FQNNGV. The J segment lost 5 bases and the V segment lost 6 bases, leaving 11 bases of the junction unmatched. The CDR3 sequence is 16 residues long. CDR3 amino acids: CASRSGGQGGGETQYF. CDR3 DNA: TGTGCCAGCAGATCCGGGGGACAGGGGGGAGGGGAGACCCAGTACTTC.

V is TRBV5-6 and J is TRBJ1-4, with TRBD1 identical over 7 bases. This CDR3 region has 19 residues. J lost 2 bases, V lost 4 bases, and 17 bases had no gene match. Germline assignment: CDR1 SGHDT and CDR2 YYEEEE. For the CDR3, the DNA is TGTGCCAGCAGCAAATTGCGGGGGGCATGGGACAGCACTAATGAAAAACTGTTTTTT. As protein: CASSKLRGAWDSTNEKLFF.

The chain uses TRBV27 and TRBJ1-1; tentative D call: TRBD1 (5 bases). This CDR3 comprises 15 residues. Germline CDR1 MNHEY, CDR2 SMNVEV (reference sequence). V was pared by 8 bases and J by 0 bases, with 16 bases between. For the CDR3, the DNA is TGTGCCAGCCGATTCCAGGGTTGGGTGAACACTGAAGCTTTCTTT. It encodes CASRFQGWVNTEAFF.

This sequence joins TRBV4-3 and TRBJ2-5; 10 positions match TRBD1. The CDR3 has 14 amino acids. The V gene's germline CDR1 is LGHNA and CDR2 YSLEER. J lost 4 bases, V lost 3 bases, and 2 bases had no gene match. CDR3 sequence: CASSQGQGPETQYF. The CDR3 nucleotides are TGCGCCAGCAGCCAGGGACAGGGGCCAGAGACCCAGTACTTC.

This chain links TRBV9 with TRBJ1-1; TRBD1 is a possible D gene (5 bases). Between the trimmed V and J ends, which lost 2 bases and 1 base, there was a span of 6 bases. The CDR3 runs to 13 residues. Germline V gene sequence: CDR1 SGDLS, CDR2 YYNGEE. The DNA for the CDR3 is TGTGCCAGCAGCGTCCAGGGGAACACTGAAGCTTTCTTT. Its translation is CASSVQGNTEAFF.

The chain couples TRBV7-6 to TRBJ1-1; D possibly corresponds to TRBD1 (6 bases). The V gene's germline CDR1 is SGHVS and CDR2 FNYEAQ. V lost 1 base and J 7 bases, leaving 10 bases between the germline ends. The CDR3 loop spans 13 amino acids. The CDR3 reads CASSLGTANEAFF. The CDR3 region has the DNA TGTGCCAGCAGCTTAGGGACAGCTAATGAAGCTTTCTTT.

The rearrangement joins TRBV9 to TRBJ2-3, with 10 bases lining up with TRBD2. Germline loops: CDR1 SGDLS, CDR2 YYNGEE. V shed 4 bases and J 1 base; nucleotides not matched to a gene: 9. The CDR3 runs to 17 residues. The CDR3 DNA follows: TGTGCCAGCAGCACAAATAAGCGGGGGGGCCGCACAGATACGCAGTATTTT. It translates to CASSTNKRGGRTDTQYF.

The chain joins TRBV7-2 to TRBJ2-2; TRBD2 matches 10 bases. The trim removed 5 bases at V and 8 bases at J, leaving 11 bases unmatched. CDR1 and CDR2 from the germline V gene are SGHTA and FQGNSA. There are 16 residues in the CDR3. CDR3 nucleotides: TGTGCCAGCAGCCTTCGGGTAGCGGGGGGTGCTGGGGAGCTGTTTTTT. It specifies CASSLRVAGGAGELFF.

The chain employs TRBV18 and TRBJ2-2, with D possibly TRBD1 on 5 matching bases. CDR3 length: 18 amino acids. The V end lost 4 bases, the J end lost 2 bases, and 20 bases lay between the germline ends. Per the germline V gene, CDR1 is KGHSH and CDR2 is LQKENI. In nucleotides, the CDR3 is TGTGCCAGCTCACGTGGGGCTTATCGGTTTCGTAACACCGGGGAGCTGTTTTTT. Its protein product is CASSRGAYRFRNTGELFF. Based on the CDR3 plus reference TRBV18 and TRBJ2-2, the full variable domain is NAGVMQNPRHLVRRRGQEARLRCSPMKGHSHVYWYRQLPEEGLKFMVYLQKENIIDESGMPKERFSAEFPKEGPSILRIQQVVRGDSAAYFCASSRGAYRFRNTGELFFGEGSRLTVL.

This clone has a single count. The chain joins TRBV5-1 to TRBJ2-1; 8 bases fit TRBD1. The CDR3 loop spans 14 amino acids. Germline V gives CDR1 SGHRS, CDR2 YFSETQ. Trimming at V came to 2 bases and at J to 8 bases, leaving 6 bases not matched to a gene. CDR3 sequence reads: CASSLQGDLHEQFF. As DNA, the CDR3 is TGCGCCAGCAGCTTACAGGGGGACCTCCATGAGCAGTTCTTC.

This rearrangement joins TRBV7-2 to TRBJ1-6; D uncertain. The germline V and J ends were trimmed by 1 base and 7 bases, with 11 bases remaining between them. This CDR3 has 15 amino acids. Looked up from germline, CDR1 is SGHTA and CDR2 is FQGNSA. The CDR3 DNA reads TGTGCCAGCAGCTTAGATCCGGGTGCGAATTCACCCCTCCACTTT. It translates to CASSLDPGANSPLHF. Full variable domain (missing parts from reference TRBV7-2 and TRBJ1-6): GAGVSQSPSNKVTEKGKDVELRCDPISGHTALYWYRQSLGQGLEFLIYFQGNSAPDKSGLPSDRFSAERTGGSVSTLTIQRTQQEDSAVYLCASSLDPGANSPLHFGNGTRLTVT.

This chain connects TRBV7-6 to TRBJ2-3, with D perhaps TRBD2 (6 bases). The CDR3 loop spans 13 amino acids. The germline V gene encodes CDR1 SGHVS and CDR2 FNYEAQ. Trimming removed 7 bases from V and 1 base from J, with 9 bases in between. The CDR3 sequence: CASTWGGTDTQYF. In DNA form, the CDR3 reads TGTGCCAGCACCTGGGGGGGCACAGATACGCAGTATTTT.

V and J are TRBV7-9 and TRBJ2-1; D possibly corresponds to TRBD1 (6 bases). CDR3 length: 15 amino acids. The V gene lost 4 bases and the J gene lost 3 bases, with 13 bases spanning the gap. From germline, CDR1 is SEHNR and CDR2 FQNEAQ (reference sequence). Here the CDR3 reads CASSSSEGGYNEQFF. CDR3 DNA sequence: TGTGCCAGCAGCTCATCCGAAGGGGGCTACAATGAGCAGTTCTTC.